This note documents a single T cell receptor beta chain sequence. Its antigen is currently not known. Base qualities are not provided; no much larger clone lies one nucleotide away. Libraries were made using the immunoSEQ multiplex PCR assay. The multiplex PCR relied on a mix of 60 forward primers for TCR Vbeta segments and 13 reverse primers for TCR Jbeta segments. The CDR3 region of rearranged TCR beta genes was amplified from genomic DNA by a multiplex PCR assay. On the Illumina HiSeq System, the amplified TCR beta libraries were sequenced as 87-base-pair reads. In the source study's methods: A later analysis tallied some 79 million unique TCR beta chains across the 600 to 700 repertoires, and approximately 12 million of those chains were shared by two or more donors. Raw reads were error-corrected and collapsed into unique sequences with a nearest-neighbor algorithm that merged closely related sequences to remove PCR and sequencing errors. V, D and J gene segments were assigned by aligning CDR3 sequences to IMGT reference sequences. For a sequence to be retained, a match of at least six nucleotides to both a V gene segment and a J gene segment was required. Rearrangements were called productive when the CDR3 lacked stop codons and stayed in frame with V and J; all others were non-productive. CDR3 was defined by IMGT convention, running from the second conserved V-encoded cysteine to the conserved J-encoded phenylalanine. The earlier analysis of 587 of the donors excluded sequences that lacked an unambiguous match to a single V gene segment. In an earlier analysis of a few hundred of the donors, V segments were called functional above 56.7% productive rearrangements and were called segregating when the between-donor standard deviation exceeded 5%. A statistical classification framework was developed to diagnose cytomegalovirus status using the catalog of TCR beta chain sequences. In a later analysis, TCR nucleotide sequences were compared against IMGT/GENE-DB human TR gene sequences so that V and J genes could be assigned. A later analysis assigned CDR3 sequences and most-parsimonious VDJ recombination scenarios with the TCRdist pipeline. A later analysis defined each TCR beta chain by its CDR3 amino acid sequence plus V-gene family, and excluded reads lacking a unique V-gene family. A later analysis removed 592 highly shared, low-generation-probability nucleotide sequences to deal with suspected cross-contamination and a sequencing artifact. In a later analysis, a clonal expansion index for each public chain was calculated from normalized within-repertoire ranks of inferred template counts. A later analysis computed generation probabilities with a VDJ recombination model fitted to out-of-frame rearrangements, and checked the results against IGoR. In a later analysis, TCR-TCR, TCR-HLA and TCR-CMV co-occurrence was scored with hypergeometric tests, and a repertoire-size bias correction was applied to TCR pairs. A later analysis estimated false discovery rates by permuting HLA or CMV assignments 20 times. A later analysis grouped co-occurring TCRs with DBSCAN, adding TCRdist sequence similarity when clustering within HLA-allele-positive subsets. For co-occurrence clustering, repertoires with fewer than 30,000 or more than 120,000 public chains were excluded, along with five or six repertoires with anomalous nucleotide sharing. Sourced from immuneACCESS, this table was stored by TCRdb with only in-frame sequences that have V and J called. A share of the clones is absent; for the studies checked, an unresolved V gene accounts for under half, and the remainder has no known explanation. V and J calls and clone size come straight from that table; D and trimming were deduced from the DNA. The sample table records approximately 190,000 clones; roughly 76% of these occur just once. Over 2% of the sample is held by the ten biggest clonotypes.

These data come from a study of cytomegalovirus exposure and HLA in healthy donors (dated by TCRdb to 2017 to 2019). Context from the whole study: An earlier analysis of more than 550 of the donors reported 276 Gb of sequence data and around 100 million unique TCR beta sequences obtained from about 179 million T cells. An earlier analysis of around 640 of the donors used high-throughput TCR beta sequencing to judge whether each TCR beta V gene segment behaved as functional or pseudogenic. HLA typing included class I and class II loci at four-digit resolution. All discovery cohort repertoires had been generated using a single sequencing platform. Donor age, sex, ethnicity and CMV serostatus were collected together with the repertoire data. Typing coverage differed by locus: A, B, C, DRB1 and DQB1 were typed in roughly 620-630 donors, DQA1 in 500 to 550, DPA1 in around 610, and DPB1 in 400 to 480. Along with the approximately 600-subject first cohort, a separate validation cohort of some 130 different subjects was used. The study was designed to test whether signatures of past pathogen exposure could be identified by cataloging public T cell receptors. To study patterns of TCR occurrence, a later analysis re-analyzed previously published TCR beta repertoires from under 750 donors and added high-resolution HLA genotyping. Of the roughly 400 genotyped donors, roughly 85% fell in the genetic ancestry cluster associated with self-reported Caucasian donors. High-throughput TCR immunosequencing, statistical association of individual TCRs with disease status, and machine learning were combined to predict cytomegalovirus infection status. Genome-wide SNP genotypes for about 65% of the 666 donors were used in a later genetic analysis, which treated that subset as a discovery cohort. On average, roughly 240,000 unique TCR beta nucleotide sequences were sequenced per donor among 350 to 400 genotyped donors of the cohort, with 15% to 20% of those sequences being non-productive. In the later analysis, no new phenotypic data were used to find candidate immune exposures; instead, reliance was placed on TCR beta sequences and their occurrence across donors. The study profiled the T cell repertoires of around 700 subjects by immunosequencing and related them to cytomegalovirus serostatus. Four to six DR-DQ haplotypes were handled as single units for association and clustering, since linkage in the cohort was strong. An early release that covered about 600 HLA-typed donors contained approximately 300 gigabases of sequencing data and tens of millions of unique TCR sequences.

V ends up 8 bases short and J 4 bases short, with an unmatched junction base count of 26. The CDR3 contains 21 residues, cysteine and phenylalanine counted. The sequence is cut down to CDR3 DNA, 63 bases in frame from base 1. CDR1 and CDR2 were assigned from the germline V gene (reference sequence) as MNHEY and SMNVEV. The cohort consisted of 670 or so healthy bone marrow donors. At the time of sampling, all cohort members were nominally healthy, though unrecorded immune exposures were likely present. The donor was CMV seropositive and belonged to the group of 250 to 300 seropositive cohort members. Every donor gave a peripheral blood sample, and the peripheral blood mononuclear cells from that sample were used for TCR beta sequencing. Genomic DNA was extracted from the blood cell samples with the Qiagen DNeasy Blood Extraction Kit. Beyond this particular receptor, the publication reports: Only TCR beta chains were sequenced in this cohort, and the absence of alpha or paired-chain data limited detectable features. According to a later genetic analysis, donors in an Asian-associated ancestry cluster had fewer N-insertions in productive TCRs than the approximately 670-donor mean. The authors suggested that the approach could potentially be generalized to other disease states and immunological phenotypes. A later analysis found that most CMV-associated TCR beta chains appeared HLA-restricted, with HLA associations seemingly driven largely by CMV exposure. Presence/absence analyses assumed roughly uniform sequencing depth across donors, an assumption that may not hold. In vitro tests confirmed that a few of the cytomegalovirus-associated TCR beta chains recognize cytomegalovirus antigens. A later genetic analysis associated a missense DCLRE1C variant with V-gene and J-gene trimming of TCR beta chains, and an independent cohort replicated the association. The classifier was reported to diagnose cytomegalovirus status with high specificity and sensitivity in both the original and validation cohorts. Most TCR sequences were observed very rarely across donors, whereas some public TCRs were present in many individuals. Because HLA typing was missing for some donors at each locus, association tests included only the typed subset. A group of highly shared sequence variants was considered likely to be a technical artifact of the sequencing pipeline. Strong co-occurrence of HLA alleles, especially DR and DQ, made assigning TCR associations to individual alleles difficult. In a later analysis, TCR association rates were found to vary across HLA loci, with the most associated TCRs seen for DRB1 alleles and the fewest for HLA-C alleles. In a later analysis, HLA-associated TCR beta chains were found to be more clonally expanded and to have lower generation probabilities than equally common non-associated chains. For the cohort, immune exposure information was limited to CMV serostatus. A total of around 150 TCR beta chains were listed by the study as associated with cytomegalovirus. At a false discovery rate of 0.05, a later analysis linked around 15,000 TCR beta sequences to specific HLA alleles. Correlated functional status among segregating V segments might be attributable to linkage disequilibrium, but an unknown experimental factor could not be ruled out. A later analysis reported that several top co-occurrence clusters appeared linked to parvovirus B19, influenza, CMV and Epstein-Barr virus. The earlier analysis of approximately 590 of the donors excluded 15 to 20 rarely observed V segments, including chromosome 9 orphons, because counts were too low. In an earlier analysis of 450 to 750 of the donors, most TCR beta V segments appeared in productive rearrangements about 87% or about 30% of the time, broadly matching IMGT annotations. Some IMGT-functional V segments, including TRBV6-2 and TRBV6-3, could not be told apart with the 87-base-pair reads, so those segments were excluded. A further reported finding was that TCR beta sequences accurately predicted the HLA-A and HLA-B alleles for most subjects in the first cohort.

This sequence uses TRBV27 and TRBJ2-2; the central 9 bases match TRBD1. Material for sequencing was PBMCs. The clonotype originates from a woman aged 25 to 39 in good health and CMV-seropositive. CDR3 region: CASHPHFRDREGRTSTGELFF. The DNA sequence is TGTGCCAGCCATCCGCACTTCCGGGACAGGGAAGGTAGGACGAGCACCGGGGAGCTGTTTTTT.